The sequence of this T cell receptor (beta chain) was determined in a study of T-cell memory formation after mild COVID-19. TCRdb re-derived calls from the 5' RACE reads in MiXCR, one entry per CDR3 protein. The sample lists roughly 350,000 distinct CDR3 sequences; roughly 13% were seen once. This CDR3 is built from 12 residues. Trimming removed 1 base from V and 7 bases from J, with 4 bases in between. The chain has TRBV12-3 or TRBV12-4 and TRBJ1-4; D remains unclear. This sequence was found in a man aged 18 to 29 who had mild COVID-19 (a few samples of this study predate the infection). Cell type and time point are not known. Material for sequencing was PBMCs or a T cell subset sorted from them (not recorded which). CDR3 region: CASSLVVEKLFF. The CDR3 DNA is TGTGCCAGCAGTTTAGTTGTTGAAAAACTGTTTTTT.